This T cell receptor (beta chain) was obtained from a study of blood T cell repertoires in COVID-19. Only in-frame clones appear in the TCRdb table, and some are missing; sequencing was by immunoSEQ multiplex PCR. The top ten hold roughly 2.1% of the sample, which has over 90,000 clones, 80% to 95% seen once. CDR1 is MNHNY, CDR2 SVGAGI, per germline (reference sequence). J was trimmed by 4 bases and V by 4 bases; bases with no gene match: 9. The CDR3 contains 15 residues. The specimen sequenced was peripheral blood. The TCR comes from a woman in her 50s with COVID-19, enrolled during active disease. The V gene is TRBV6-6, the J gene TRBJ1-2; 7 positions agree with TRBD1. The CDR3 region is CASSLLRDSSYGYTF. CDR3 DNA sequence: TGTGCCAGCAGTTTACTTCGGGACAGTTCCTATGGCTACACCTTC.